The entry below gives a single T cell receptor beta chain sequence along with its context. The antigen remains unidentified. The CDR3 is made up of 15 amino acids. Germline loops: CDR1 MDHEN, CDR2 SYDVKM. V trimming: 2 bases; J trimming: 4 bases; junction bases outside the gene matches: 2. Clones were sequenced by immunoSEQ multiplex PCR, and TCRdb holds only the in-frame ones, with some missing. Among 81,000 or so clones listed, roughly 93% were seen once. This sample is part of a study of graft-versus-host responses after intestinal transplantation. The TCR originated in a human donor who was the organ donor for an intestinal transplant. The chain has TRBV28 and TRBJ1-5; 10 nucleotides agree with TRBD1. The sample here was unstimulated CD8+ T cells sorted from spleen or lymph node cells, taken before transplant. The CDR3 nucleotides read TGTGCCAGCAGTTTAGGGACAGGGGAGAATCAGCCCCAGCATTTT. Protein: CASSLGTGENQPQHF.